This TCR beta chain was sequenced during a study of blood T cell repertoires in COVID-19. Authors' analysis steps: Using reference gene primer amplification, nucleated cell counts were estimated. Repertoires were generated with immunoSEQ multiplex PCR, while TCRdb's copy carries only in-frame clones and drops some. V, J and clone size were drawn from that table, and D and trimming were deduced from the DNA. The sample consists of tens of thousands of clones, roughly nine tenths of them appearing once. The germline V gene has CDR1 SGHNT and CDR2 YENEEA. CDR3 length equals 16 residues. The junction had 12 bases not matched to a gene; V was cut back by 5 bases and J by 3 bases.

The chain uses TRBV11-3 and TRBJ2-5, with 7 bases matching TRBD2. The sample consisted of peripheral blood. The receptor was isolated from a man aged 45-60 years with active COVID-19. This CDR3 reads CASSQSWAGDEETQYF. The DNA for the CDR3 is TGTGCCAGCAGCCAAAGTTGGGCGGGGGACGAAGAGACCCAGTACTTC.